These 11 T cell receptor beta chains were sequenced from one sample in a study of beta chain features in type 1 diabetes. Study conclusions and caveats: Shorter TCRB CDR3s, moderately but significantly so, were found in Type 1 diabetes patients in all four CD4+ subsets.

Their antigens remain unidentified. The sequenced template was cDNA made from the entire isolated RNA. Measured with immunoSEQ multiplex PCR; TCRdb has only the in-frame clones, and not every one. The table shows some 640,000 clones, with about 14% occurring only once. Sequenced sample: naive CD4+ T cells from blood. The receptors were sampled from a man aged 18 to 35 with type 1 diabetes.

The chain recombines TRBV6-6 with TRBJ2-5; D unresolved. The V end lost 2 bases, the J end lost 1 base, and 11 bases lay between the germline ends. The V gene's germline CDR1 is MNHNY and CDR2 SVGAGI (reference sequence). The CDR3 is 15 amino acids. The CDR3 DNA reads as TGTGCCAGCAGTTACCGCGGATCTATCCAAGAGACCCAGTACTTC. It codes for CASSYRGSIQETQYF.

The rearrangement joins TRBV29-1 to TRBJ2-3; tentatively, D is TRBD2 (7 bases). V lost 7 bases and J 7 bases, leaving 15 bases between the germline ends. This CDR3 is built from 12 residues. Germline assignment: CDR1 SQVTM and CDR2 ANQGSEA. The CDR3 region has the DNA TGCAGCGCCATAGGGGGGGCAAATACGCAGTATTTT. Protein sequence: CSAIGGANTQYF.

This clone was observed a handful of times. V is TRBV7-6 and J is TRBJ1-6; possibly TRBD1 for D (5 bases). Trimming cost V 3 bases and J 7 bases, with 10 bases left between them. The germline V gene encodes CDR1 SGHVS and CDR2 FNYEAQ. This CDR3 contains 14 residues. CDR3 coding DNA: TGTGCCAGCAGCTTGACTTCAGGGAATTCACCCCTCCACTTT. Protein product: CASSLTSGNSPLHF.

The chain has TRBV7-3 and TRBJ2-2; D unresolved. Trimming removed 5 bases from V and 3 bases from J, with 7 bases in between. Germline V CDR1 and CDR2: SGHTA, FQGTGA. The CDR3 has 13 residues. This chain's CDR3 is CASSPDYTGELFF. The CDR3, as DNA: TGTGCCAGCAGCCCTGACTACACCGGGGAGCTGTTTTTT.

V gene TRBV6-5 combines with J gene TRBJ1-4, with D maybe TRBD1 (5 bases). Germline loops: CDR1 MNHEY, CDR2 SVGAGI. V lost 6 bases and J 5 bases, leaving 13 bases between the germline ends. This CDR3 comprises 14 residues. CDR3 protein: CASSPRDGNEKLFF. CDR3 coding DNA: TGTGCCAGCAGCCCTCGGGACGGAAATGAAAAACTGTTTTTT.

In its sample, this clone was seen a few times. This CDR3 is CASSQEPSGTDTQYF. CDR3 in DNA: TGTGCCAGCAGCCAAGAGCCTAGCGGCACAGATACGCAGTATTTT. The chain is built from TRBV4-2 and TRBJ2-3; D is perhaps TRBD2 (6 bases). The germline V gene encodes CDR1 LGHNA and CDR2 YNFKEQ. This CDR3 spans 15 amino acids. V was trimmed by 0 bases and J by 1 base, leaving 8 bases between them.

In its sample, this clone was seen a few times. The rearrangement joins TRBV6-5 to TRBJ1-5; a possible D gene is TRBD1 (6 bases). V lost 8 bases, J lost 6 bases, and 14 bases lay in between. CDR3 length equals 13 residues. The germline gives CDR1 MNHEY, CDR2 SVGAGI. The CDR3 is CASSVGAGQPQHF. In DNA form, the CDR3 reads TGTGCCAGCTCGGTGGGGGCTGGTCAGCCCCAGCATTTT.

The rearrangement links TRBV27 to TRBJ2-7; 7 bases agree with TRBD1. CDR1 is MNHEY and CDR2 is SMNVEV in the germline V gene (reference sequence). This CDR3 has 15 residues. V lost 3 bases and J lost 1; bases outside the gene matches: 6. CDR3 coding DNA: TGTGCCAGCAGTTTTTCGGACAGGTATTCCTACGAGCAGTACTTC. It specifies CASSFSDRYSYEQYF.

The chain recombines TRBV7-2 with TRBJ1-1; no clear D. Germline V gene lookup returns CDR1 SGHTA and CDR2 FQGNSA. The ends were cut back, 9 bases at V and 6 bases at J, with 11 bases in the middle. This CDR3 has 11 residues. For the CDR3, the DNA is TGTGCCAGGATAAGGCCCCCTGAAGCTTTCTTT. It specifies CARIRPPEAFF.

The genes are TRBV5-1 and TRBJ2-7; possible D gene TRBD2, 7 bases. Per germline, CDR1 SGHRS and CDR2 YFSETQ. V lost 4 bases and J 0 bases, leaving 14 bases between the germline ends. This CDR3 comprises 15 residues. The CDR3 sequence: CASSPGGGGSYEQYF. The CDR3 nucleotides are TGCGCCAGCAGCCCTGGGGGGGGCGGCTCCTACGAGCAGTACTTC.

The genes are TRBV7-2 and TRBJ2-1; possibly TRBD2 for D (6 bases). CDR1 is SGHTA, CDR2 FQGNSA, per germline. The CDR3 spans 13 residues. V lost 4 bases and J 7 bases, leaving 11 bases between the germline ends. CDR3 protein: CASSSSRGNEQFF. In nucleotides, the CDR3 is TGTGCCAGCAGCTCGAGCCGGGGGAATGAGCAGTTCTTC. Together with reference TRBV7-2 and TRBJ2-1, the CDR3 gives the full variable domain: GAGVSQSPSNKVTEKGKDVELRCDPISGHTALYWYRQSLGQGLEFLIYFQGNSAPDKSGLPSDRFSAERTGGSVSTLTIQRTQQEDSAVYLCASSSSRGNEQFFGPGTRLTVL.